This TCR beta chain was found in a study of blood T cells in healthy people across ages. Study-wide findings and caveats: Higher diversity, along with more naive CD4+ cells, distinguished long-lived donors from aged donors.

Together with a sample-barcoded 5' primer, a J-beta primer mix was included in a second PCR lasting about 7 to 11 cycles. MiXCR, run by TCRdb on the 5' RACE reads, gives a single entry per CDR3 protein. The sample includes about 1,000,000 distinct CDR3 sequences, 40% to 55% seen only once; the top ten take approximately 17%. This CDR3 region has 15 residues. Germline values: CDR1 SGHRS, CDR2 YFSETQ. On this clonotype: Its antigen remains unknown.

This chain connects TRBV5-1 to TRBJ2-4; D tentatively reads TRBD1 or TRBD2 (5 bases each). The DNA end lines up better with TRBJ2-7; the J call may be wrong. Source material: blood. This TCR was sampled from a woman aged 55-70 years in good health. CDR3 DNA sequence: TGCGCCAGCAGCCTGACGGGCCAGGGAGATTACGAGCAGTACTTC. This sequence encodes CASSLTGQGDYEQYF.